Following are 24 T cell receptor beta chains from one sample sequenced in a study of T cell repertoires in cytomegalovirus infection. TCRdb reprocessed the reads with MiXCR, giving one entry per CDR3 protein. Here the sample spans nearly 550,000 distinct CDR3 sequences, approximately 15% being singletons. The sample taken for sequencing was CD8+ T cells from PBMCs. The receptor set was obtained from a human donor in good health (CMV status not recorded). Some clones in this sample may be carry-over from other donors' samples.

This clonotype was observed a few times. The chain joins TRBV6-5 to TRBJ2-1; 12 nucleotides agree with TRBD2. V was clipped by 7 bases and J by 9 bases; unmatched bases: 16. The CDR3 is 17 amino acids. Germline V gene lookup returns CDR1 MNHEY and CDR2 SVGAGI. In DNA form, the CDR3 reads TGTGCCAGCACTCAGGGGACTAGCGGGTGGGGCACGGTTGAGCAGTTCTTC. Translating gives CASTQGTSGWGTVEQFF.

The V and J genes are TRBV29-1 and TRBJ1-1; 7 bases are shared with TRBD1. The germline gives CDR1 SQVTM, CDR2 ANQGSEA. The CDR3 contains 15 residues. The V segment lost 6 bases and the J segment 0 bases; nucleotides outside the gene matches: 10. CDR3 bases: TGCAGCGTCCGAAGTATACAGGGGATGAACACTGAAGCTTTCTTT. Amino acids: CSVRSIQGMNTEAFF.

This clonotype appeared many times. V and J are TRBV11-2 and TRBJ2-2; D is ambiguous. This CDR3 has 15 residues. V was trimmed by 0 bases and J by 5 bases, leaving 10 bases between them. CDR1 is SGHAT and CDR2 is FQNNGV in the germline V gene. For the CDR3, the DNA is TGTGCCAGCAGCTTAGATACCGCCGAGACCGGGGAGCTGTTTTTT. Its protein is CASSLDTAETGELFF.

This clonotype was recorded many times. The chain combines TRBV19 with TRBJ1-5; 8 bases are a match to TRBD1. V shed 6 bases and J 7 bases; nucleotides not matched to a gene: 5. This CDR3 has 13 residues. Germline assignment: CDR1 LNHDA and CDR2 SQIVND (reference sequence). CDR3 sequence: CASSDRGRQPQHF. The CDR3 DNA reads TGTGCCAGTAGCGACAGGGGACGGCAGCCCCAGCATTTT. Looking up the rest from reference TRBV19 and TRBJ1-5 gives the full variable domain: DGGITQSPKYLFRKEGQNVTLSCEQNLNHDAMYWYRQDPGQGLRLIYYSQIVNDFQKGDIAEGYSVSREKKESFPLTVTSAQKNPTAFYLCASSDRGRQPQHFGDGTRLSIL.

The chain is built from TRBV2 and TRBJ2-1; 11 bases match TRBD2. Trimming removed 6 bases from V and 8 bases from J; junction bases left unmatched: 6. Germline values: CDR1 SNHLY, CDR2 FYNNEI. The CDR3 runs to 14 residues. The chain's CDR3 is CASRATSGSYEQFF. CDR3 bases: TGTGCCAGCAGGGCCACTAGCGGGAGCTATGAGCAGTTCTTC.

This clonotype was seen repeatedly, ten times or more. The V gene is TRBV7-9, the J gene TRBJ1-1; D call uncertain. The CDR3 is made up of 13 amino acids. Germline lookup yields CDR1 SEHNR and CDR2 FQNEAQ (reference sequence). V lost 5 bases and J 5 bases, leaving 12 bases between the germline ends. CDR3 region: CASSETGQTEAFF. The CDR3 nucleotides are TGTGCCAGCAGCGAGACTGGGCAGACTGAAGCTTTCTTT. Full variable domain (remainder filled in from reference TRBV7-9 and TRBJ1-1): DTGVSQNPRHKITKRGQNVTFRCDPISEHNRLYWYRQTLGQGPEFLTYFQNEAQLEKSRLLSDRFSAERPKGSFSTLEIQRTEQGDSAMYLCASSETGQTEAFFGQGTRLTVV.

This clonotype came up many times. The chain combines TRBV7-9 with TRBJ1-2; unclear D gene. The germline V and J ends were trimmed by 2 bases and 6 bases, with 13 bases remaining between them. CDR1 and CDR2 from the germline V gene are SEHNR and FQNEAQ (reference sequence). The CDR3 sequence is 14 residues long. CDR3 sequence: CASSLPNTDDGYTF. For the CDR3, the DNA is TGTGCCAGCAGCTTACCGAACACAGACGATGGCTACACCTTC.

This chain joins TRBV11-2 and TRBJ1-5, with D tentatively TRBD1 (5 bases). Germline values: CDR1 SGHAT, CDR2 FQNNGV. V was shortened by 4 bases and J by 4 bases, with 11 bases between the two germline ends. This CDR3 is built from 14 residues. DNA of the CDR3: TGTGCCAGCAGCTCAATGGGGGGGAATCAGCCCCAGCATTTT. Translating it yields CASSSMGGNQPQHF.

This clonotype was counted ten times or more. V gene TRBV7-2 combines with J gene TRBJ1-4; D is unresolved. The CDR3 is 16 amino acids. Between the trimmed V and J ends, which lost 1 base and 4 bases, there was a span of 13 bases. Germline CDR1 and CDR2: SGHTA and FQGNSA. The DNA for the CDR3 is TGTGCCAGCAGCTTAGTTCCTAACTCCTTTAATGAAAAACTGTTTTTT. This translates into CASSLVPNSFNEKLFF.

This clonotype was observed a few times. The chain employs TRBV20-1 and TRBJ2-1; 10 bases line up with TRBD2. Germline V gene data show CDR1 as DFQATT and CDR2 as SNEGSKA (reference sequence). This CDR3 contains 19 residues. Trimming at V came to 0 bases and at J to 0 bases, leaving 11 bases not matched to a gene. The CDR3 nucleotides read TGCAGTGCTAGAGATGGGGGATTAGCGGGGGGAAACTCCTACAATGAGCAGTTCTTC. Translating it yields CSARDGGLAGGNSYNEQFF.

This chain joins TRBV5-5 and TRBJ1-1; D is ambiguous. In germline, CDR1 is SGHKS, CDR2 YYEKEE (reference sequence). This CDR3 is 16 amino acids long. V gave up 5 bases and J gave up 0 bases, with 17 bases separating them. The CDR3 spells CASSFGLSGVNTEAFF. CDR3 nucleotides: TGTGCCAGCAGTTTCGGACTATCCGGGGTGAACACTGAAGCTTTCTTT.

This chain uses TRBV20-1 with TRBJ2-7; TRBD1 is a possible D gene (5 bases). Germline CDR1 and CDR2: DFQATT and SNEGSKA (reference sequence). This CDR3 contains 14 residues. Trimming took 5 bases from V and 2 from J, leaving 16 bases between them. The CDR3 nucleotides read TGCAGTGCTCCACGGGCAGGGCGGACCTACGAGCAGTACTTC. It translates to CSAPRAGRTYEQYF.

This chain links TRBV13 with TRBJ2-5; no clear D. From germline, CDR1 is PRHDT and CDR2 FYEKMQ (reference sequence). V was pared by 1 base and J by 5 bases, with 5 bases between. The CDR3 loop spans 12 amino acids. CDR3 sequence: CASSLESETQYF. CDR3 DNA sequence: TGTGCCAGCAGCTTAGAAAGTGAGACCCAGTACTTC.

This chain links TRBV29-1 with TRBJ1-1; TRBD1 might be the D (6 bases). Germline lookup yields CDR1 SQVTM and CDR2 ANQGSEA. The CDR3 has 13 amino acids. V was cut by 6 bases and J by 4 bases, with 15 bases left in between. CDR3 in DNA: TGCAGCGTCGTCAGGGGAAAGGGCACTGAAGCTTTCTTT. This translates into CSVVRGKGTEAFF.

In the case of this clonotype: The junction differs from germline at one of its ends, possibly a read error. The chain uses TRBV7-9 and TRBJ2-7; 7 bases are a match to TRBD1. CDR3 length equals 15 residues. Per germline, CDR1 SEHNR and CDR2 FQNEAQ (reference sequence). The CDR3 sequence is CASSSSSTGPYEQYF. The CDR3 nucleotides read TGTGCCAGCAGCTCTTCCTCGACAGGGCCCTACGAACAGTACTTC.

This clonotype was recorded many times. The chain couples TRBV7-2 to TRBJ2-3, with 11 bases aligning to TRBD2. This CDR3 has 15 residues. After removal of 6 bases from V and 3 bases from J, the junction contained 5 bases not matched to a gene. Germline CDR1 reads SGHTA; CDR2 reads FQGNSA. The CDR3 region is CASSPSSGRTDTQYF. The CDR3 bases are TGTGCCAGCAGTCCTTCTAGCGGGAGGACAGATACGCAGTATTTT.

As concerns this clonotype: The conserved closing phenylalanine or tryptophan is absent in this CDR3, likely reflecting a read error. The chain carries TRBV6-6 and TRBJ1-1, with 7 nucleotides matching TRBD1. CDR1 MNHNY and CDR2 SVGAGI come from the germline V gene (reference sequence). After removal of 0 bases from V and 5 bases from J, the junction contained 3 bases not matched to a gene. The CDR3 sequence is 14 residues long. The CDR3 sequence: CASSYSGGETEAFL. DNA of the CDR3: TGTGCCAGCAGTTACTCAGGGGGCGAGACTGAAGCTTTCCTT.

This clonotype was seen many times. The chain combines TRBV27 with TRBJ2-6, with D possibly TRBD1 on 6 matching bases. Deletions cut 5 bases from V and 0 bases from J, with 17 bases between. Germline loops: CDR1 MNHEY, CDR2 SMNVEV (reference sequence). The CDR3 is 18 residues long. The CDR3 here is CASSSAGVSSSGANVLTF. The CDR3 DNA follows: TGTGCCAGCAGTAGCGCAGGGGTTTCCAGCTCTGGGGCCAACGTCCTGACTTTC.

This clonotype was detected a few times. The chain combines TRBV24-1 with TRBJ2-2; 7 bases agree with TRBD2. With V trimmed by 6 bases and J by 0 bases, 3 bases remained unmatched. Germline CDR1 reads KGHDR; CDR2 reads SFDVKD. The CDR3 runs 15 residues. This CDR3 is CATSQRGSNTGELFF. CDR3 nucleotide sequence: TGTGCCACCAGTCAGCGGGGATCGAACACCGGGGAGCTGTTTTTT.

J is TRBJ1-1 and V is TRBV10-3; 12 positions agree with TRBD1. V shed 6 bases, J shed 1 base, and the junction held 9 bases outside the gene matches. The CDR3 has 17 amino acids. Per germline, CDR1 ENHRY and CDR2 SYGVKD. For the CDR3, the DNA is TGTGCCATCAGGCGGGACAGGGGGCAGGCAGGGAACACTGAAGCTTTCTTT. It specifies CAIRRDRGQAGNTEAFF.

This clonotype was observed many times. V gene TRBV7-8 combines with J gene TRBJ2-7; D may be TRBD1 or TRBD2 (6 bases each). Germline V gene sequence: CDR1 SGHVS, CDR2 FQNEAQ. V was shortened by 2 bases and J by 3 bases, with 23 bases between the two germline ends. The length of the CDR3 is 18 residues. The CDR3 DNA reads as TGTGCCAGCAGCTTAATATTAATCGGGGGCAGCGAATACTACGAGCAGTACTTC. The encoded protein is CASSLILIGGSEYYEQYF.

There are many counts of this clonotype. The chain joins TRBV28 to TRBJ2-1, with D unresolved. Germline V gene sequence: CDR1 MDHEN, CDR2 SYDVKM. The CDR3 totals 12 residues. Trimming removed 5 bases from V and 4 bases from J, with 6 bases in between. In nucleotides, the CDR3 is TGTGCCAGCAGTACGTCATACAATGAGCAGTTCTTC. Translating gives CASSTSYNEQFF.

This clonotype was detected only a few times. The chain uses TRBV18 and TRBJ1-6, with TRBD1 matching over 7 bases. The CDR3 consists of 16 residues. Unmatched junction bases numbered 2, after V lost 3 bases and J lost 0 bases. The V gene's germline CDR1 is KGHSH and CDR2 LQKENI. CDR3 residues: CASSPTGFSYNSPLHF. CDR3 DNA: TGTGCCAGCTCACCGACAGGGTTCTCCTATAATTCACCCCTCCACTTT.

A few counts support this clonotype. The CDR3 nucleotides read TGTGCCAGCGAACGGGCAGGGGGAATCCCGAACACTGAAGCTTTCTTT. Protein sequence: CASERAGGIPNTEAFF. The chain combines TRBV6-6 with TRBJ1-1; TRBD1 agrees at 7 bases. The CDR3 spans 16 residues. V shed 8 bases and J 1 base; nucleotides not matched to a gene: 13. Germline V gene data show CDR1 as MNHNY and CDR2 as SVGAGI (reference sequence).